This T cell receptor beta chain comes out of a study of blood T cell repertoires in COVID-19. Overall study context: Specimens from acute and convalescent COVID-19 originated in the United States, Italy and Spain. PBMCs, B-cell-depleted T cells, or T cells provided the cDNA or gDNA that made up the material.

The authors' processing: How many nucleated cells were present was estimated from reference gene primer amplification. TCRdb keeps only in-frame clones here, not all; method: immunoSEQ multiplex PCR. Clone size and the V and J calls come from that table; the DNA yielded D and trimming. This table holds more than 200,000 clones, around 82% found once. From germline, CDR1 is SGHTA and CDR2 FQGNSA. The V end was cut by 2 bases, the J end by 2 bases, with 10 bases between. CDR3 size: 14 residues. The J gene is TRBJ2-7, the V gene TRBV7-2; unclear D gene. This sequence was found in a woman older than 75 with active or convalescent COVID-19. The material sequenced was peripheral blood. CDR3 region: CASSLPPGAYEQYF. CDR3 DNA sequence: TGTGCCAGCAGCTTACCCCCCGGAGCCTACGAGCAGTACTTC.